This TCR beta chain was captured by sequencing in a study of neurological immune-mediated disorders. This clonotype was found many times. It was from 2 million PBMCs stored at -80 C that the unsorted libraries were obtained. A single record per CDR3 protein comes from TCRdb applying MiXCR to the 5' RACE reads. Among around 50,000 distinct CDR3 sequences listed, 3% to 4% were seen once. This clonotype originated in a man in his 60s with multiple sclerosis. The sequencing input was PBMCs.

The CDR3 DNA follows: TGTGCCAGCAGCTTGGGTCAGGGGGACATTCAGTACTTC. Amino acid sequence: CASSLGQGDIQYF. V and J are TRBV7-6 and TRBJ2-4; 7 nucleotides align to TRBD1. Trimming removed 3 bases from V and 8 bases from J; junction bases left unmatched: 4. The germline CDR1 and CDR2 sequences are SGHVS and FNYEAQ. There are 13 residues in the CDR3.